Many counts were recorded for the clone carrying this T cell receptor (beta chain). Its antigen remains unidentified. The data stem from a study of T cell repertoires in cytomegalovirus infection. The overall study: Indicated by public TCR beta signatures were CMV infection and matching HLA type.

General observations from the study: Cumulative frequency (of public TCR beta family members) identified carriers of CMV plus the relevant HLA. The ex vivo response was dominated by HLA-C-restricted CMV-specific TCR beta clonotypes.

Germline CDR1 and CDR2: MDHEN and SYDVKM. This CDR3 spans 15 amino acids. Trimming shortened V by 5 bases and J by 6 bases, and 17 bases separated the two germline ends. TCRdb reprocessed the reads with MiXCR, giving one entry per CDR3 protein. In the table there are approximately 180,000 distinct CDR3 sequences, 8% to 10% of which are singletons. The material sequenced was PBMCs. The chain combines TRBV28 with TRBJ1-5; tentatively, D is TRBD1 (6 bases). This receptor was obtained from a human donor in good health (CMV status not recorded). Some clones in this sample may be carry-over from other donors' samples. As DNA, the CDR3 is TGTGCCAGCAGTCCATACGGGGGCCGGGGTCAGCCCCAGCATTTT. Translating it yields CASSPYGGRGQPQHF. The entire variable domain, with the rest obtained from reference TRBV28 and TRBJ1-5, is as follows: DVKVTQSSRYLVKRTGEKVFLECVQDMDHENMFWYRQDPGLGLRLIYFSYDVKMKEKGDIPEGYSVSREKKERFSLILESASTNQTSMYLCASSPYGGRGQPQHFGDGTRLSIL.